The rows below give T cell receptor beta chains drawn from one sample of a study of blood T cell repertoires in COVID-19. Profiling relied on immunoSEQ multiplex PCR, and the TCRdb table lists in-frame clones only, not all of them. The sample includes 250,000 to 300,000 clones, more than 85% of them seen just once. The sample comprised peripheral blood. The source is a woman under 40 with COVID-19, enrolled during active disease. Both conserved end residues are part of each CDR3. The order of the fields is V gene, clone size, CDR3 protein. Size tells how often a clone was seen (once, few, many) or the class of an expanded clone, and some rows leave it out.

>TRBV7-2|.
CASSFSQGAYEQYF
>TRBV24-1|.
CATSDFDRSQRETQYF
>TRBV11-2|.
CASSTGIDNEQFF
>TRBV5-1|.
CASWEEDSGNTIYF
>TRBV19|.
CASSTERVAGELFF
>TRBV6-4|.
CASSEGGGDEQFF
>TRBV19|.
CASSTLTSYEQYF
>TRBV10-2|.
CASTRQVSYEQYF
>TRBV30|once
CAWSRDSGTEAFF
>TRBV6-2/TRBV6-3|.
CASSKLTGDNEQFF
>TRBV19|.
CASSSRTGVNTGELFF
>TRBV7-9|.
CASSLMGQINTEAFF
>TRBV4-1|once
CASSQDHSNTEAFF
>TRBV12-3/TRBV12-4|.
CASTPGGGSPLHF
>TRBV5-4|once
CASSLELRAEAFF
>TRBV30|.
CAWSVGGLSNQPQHF
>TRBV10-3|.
CAISDRTVGNTIYF
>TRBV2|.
CASSGTEGPNVLTF
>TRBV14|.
CASSQRLTGSNEKLFF
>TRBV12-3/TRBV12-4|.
CASSLRQNGELFF
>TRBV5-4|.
CASSFTGGREQFF
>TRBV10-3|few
CATREGDYGYTF
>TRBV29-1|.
CSVERRQGTGYTF
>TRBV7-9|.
CASSLPDRGLDYGYTF
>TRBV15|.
CATCRDRTNEKLFF
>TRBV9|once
CASSVGQGRETQYF
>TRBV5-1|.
CASSLGTSGSMTGELFF
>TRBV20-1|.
CSASGQVRTEAFF
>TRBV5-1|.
CASSLAQYNEQFF
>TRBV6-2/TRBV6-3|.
CASSSTNFEQFF
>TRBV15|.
CATSGGGGELFF
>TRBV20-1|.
CSASRGQGDGPLFF
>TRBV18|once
CASSPFPGQGDQPQHF
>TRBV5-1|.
CASSPYLDTEAFF
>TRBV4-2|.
CASSPRIGDQETQYF
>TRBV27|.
CASSPKDRVLSQPQHF
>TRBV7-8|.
CASSSESGGYTF